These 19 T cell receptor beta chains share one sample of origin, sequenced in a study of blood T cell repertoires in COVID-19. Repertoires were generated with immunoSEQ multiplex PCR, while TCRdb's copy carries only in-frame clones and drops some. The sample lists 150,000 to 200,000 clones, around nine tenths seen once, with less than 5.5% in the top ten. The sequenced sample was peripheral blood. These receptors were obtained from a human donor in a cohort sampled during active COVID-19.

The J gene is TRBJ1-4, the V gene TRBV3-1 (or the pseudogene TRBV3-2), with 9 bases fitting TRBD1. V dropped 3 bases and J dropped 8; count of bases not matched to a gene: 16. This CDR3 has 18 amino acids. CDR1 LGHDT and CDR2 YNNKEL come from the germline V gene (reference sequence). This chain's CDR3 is CASSHQKSRWTGAEKLFF. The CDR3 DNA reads TGTGCCAGCAGCCACCAAAAGTCCCGATGGACAGGGGCCGAAAAACTGTTTTTT.

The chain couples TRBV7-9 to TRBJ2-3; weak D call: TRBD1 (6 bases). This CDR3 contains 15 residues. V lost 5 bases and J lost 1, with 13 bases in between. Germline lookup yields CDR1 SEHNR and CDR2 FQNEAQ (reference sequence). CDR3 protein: CASSLPGVGTDTQYF. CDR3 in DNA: TGTGCCAGCAGCCTCCCAGGGGTGGGCACAGATACGCAGTATTTT.

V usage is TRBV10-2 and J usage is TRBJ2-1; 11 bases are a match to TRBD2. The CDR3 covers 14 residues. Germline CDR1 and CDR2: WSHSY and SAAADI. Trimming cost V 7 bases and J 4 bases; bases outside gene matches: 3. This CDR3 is CASTLAGGYNEQFF. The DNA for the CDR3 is TGCGCCAGCACCCTAGCGGGGGGATACAATGAGCAGTTCTTC.

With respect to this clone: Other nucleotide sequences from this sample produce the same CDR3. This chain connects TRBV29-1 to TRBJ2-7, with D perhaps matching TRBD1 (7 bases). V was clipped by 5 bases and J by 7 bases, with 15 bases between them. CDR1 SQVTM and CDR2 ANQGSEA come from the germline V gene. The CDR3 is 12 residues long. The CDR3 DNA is TGCAGCGTTTTAGAGGGGGCGGGGGAGCAGTACTTC. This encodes CSVLEGAGEQYF.

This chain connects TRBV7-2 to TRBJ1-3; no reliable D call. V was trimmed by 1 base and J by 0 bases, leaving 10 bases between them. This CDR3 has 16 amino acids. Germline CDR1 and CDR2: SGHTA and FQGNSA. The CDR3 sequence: CASSLGAVGSGNTIYF. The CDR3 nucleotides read TGTGCCAGCAGCTTAGGGGCCGTGGGCTCTGGAAACACCATATATTTT. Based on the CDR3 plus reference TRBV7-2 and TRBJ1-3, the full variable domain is GAGVSQSPSNKVTEKGKDVELRCDPISGHTALYWYRQSLGQGLEFLIYFQGNSAPDKSGLPSDRFSAERTGGSVSTLTIQRTQQEDSAVYLCASSLGAVGSGNTIYFGEGSWLTVV.

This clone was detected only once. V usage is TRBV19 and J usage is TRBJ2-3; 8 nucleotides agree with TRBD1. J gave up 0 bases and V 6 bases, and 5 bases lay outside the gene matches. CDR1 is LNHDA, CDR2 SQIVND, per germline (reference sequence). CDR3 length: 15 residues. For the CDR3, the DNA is TGTGCCAGTAGCCAGGACAGGGCTAGCACAGATACGCAGTATTTT. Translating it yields CASSQDRASTDTQYF.

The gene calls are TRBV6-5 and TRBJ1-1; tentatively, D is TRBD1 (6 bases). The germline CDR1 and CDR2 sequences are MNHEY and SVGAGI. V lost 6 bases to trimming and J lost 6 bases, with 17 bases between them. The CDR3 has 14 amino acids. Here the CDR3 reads CASRSVGTYAEAFF. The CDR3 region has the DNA TGTGCCAGCAGGTCGGTCGGGACATACGCTGAAGCTTTCTTT.

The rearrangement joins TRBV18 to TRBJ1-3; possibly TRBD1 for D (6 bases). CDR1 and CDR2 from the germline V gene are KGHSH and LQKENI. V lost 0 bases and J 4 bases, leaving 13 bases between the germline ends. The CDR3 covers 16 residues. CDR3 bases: TGTGCCAGCTCACCACCCAGCCAGGGGTTCGGAAACACCATATATTTT. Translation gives CASSPPSQGFGNTIYF.

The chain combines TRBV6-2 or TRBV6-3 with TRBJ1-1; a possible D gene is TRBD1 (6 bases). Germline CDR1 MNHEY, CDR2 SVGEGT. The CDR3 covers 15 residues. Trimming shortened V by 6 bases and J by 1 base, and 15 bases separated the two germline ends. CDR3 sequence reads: CASSLRGLKNTEAFF. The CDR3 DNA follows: TGTGCCAGCAGCCTCAGGGGATTAAAGAACACTGAAGCTTTCTTT.

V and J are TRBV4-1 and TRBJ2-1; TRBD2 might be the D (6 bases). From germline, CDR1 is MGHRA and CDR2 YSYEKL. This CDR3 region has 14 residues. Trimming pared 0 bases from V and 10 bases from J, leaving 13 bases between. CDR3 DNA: TGCGCCAGCAGCCAAGAGGTGATTGGGGGGGAGCAGTTCTTC. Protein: CASSQEVIGGEQFF.

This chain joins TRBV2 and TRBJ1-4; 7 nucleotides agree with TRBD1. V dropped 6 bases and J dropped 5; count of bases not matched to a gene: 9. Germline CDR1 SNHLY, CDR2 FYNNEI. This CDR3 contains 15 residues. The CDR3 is CASRARTGTNEKLFF. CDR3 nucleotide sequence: TGTGCCAGCAGGGCCAGGACAGGAACCAATGAAAAACTGTTTTTT.

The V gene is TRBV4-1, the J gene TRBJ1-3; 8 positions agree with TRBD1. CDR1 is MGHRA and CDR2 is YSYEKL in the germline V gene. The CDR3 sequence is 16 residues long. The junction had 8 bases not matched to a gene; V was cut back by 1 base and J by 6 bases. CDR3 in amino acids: CASSQVGDRHENTIYF. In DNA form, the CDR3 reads TGCGCCAGCAGCCAAGTAGGGGACAGGCATGAAAACACCATATATTTT.

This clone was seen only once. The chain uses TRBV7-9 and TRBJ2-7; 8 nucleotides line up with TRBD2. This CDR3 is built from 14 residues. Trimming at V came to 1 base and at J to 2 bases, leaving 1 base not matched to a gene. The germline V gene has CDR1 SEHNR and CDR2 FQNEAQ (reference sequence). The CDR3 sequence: CASSLGGGPYEQYF. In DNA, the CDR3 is TGTGCCAGCAGCTTAGGCGGGGGGCCCTACGAGCAGTACTTC.

CDR3 amino acids: CASSHGLAGSYEQYF. The CDR3 nucleotides are TGCGCCAGCAGCCATGGACTAGCGGGCTCCTACGAGCAGTACTTC. This chain connects TRBV4-3 to TRBJ2-7, with 11 bases fitting TRBD2. The CDR3 spans 15 residues. Per germline, CDR1 LGHNA and CDR2 YSLEER. V dropped 3 bases and J dropped 0; count of bases not matched to a gene: 1.

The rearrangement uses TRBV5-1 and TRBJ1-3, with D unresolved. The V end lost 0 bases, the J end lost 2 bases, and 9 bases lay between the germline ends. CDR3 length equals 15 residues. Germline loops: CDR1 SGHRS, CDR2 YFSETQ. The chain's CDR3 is CASSLGTVAGNTIYF. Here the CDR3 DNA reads TGCGCCAGCAGCTTGGGAACAGTAGCTGGAAACACCATATATTTT.

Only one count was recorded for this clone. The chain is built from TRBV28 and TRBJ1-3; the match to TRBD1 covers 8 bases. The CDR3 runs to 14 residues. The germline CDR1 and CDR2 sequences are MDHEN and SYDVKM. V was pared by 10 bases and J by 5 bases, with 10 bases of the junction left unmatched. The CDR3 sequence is CAINGQGRRNTIYF. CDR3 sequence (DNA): TGTGCCATCAACGGACAGGGACGGAGAAACACCATATATTTT.

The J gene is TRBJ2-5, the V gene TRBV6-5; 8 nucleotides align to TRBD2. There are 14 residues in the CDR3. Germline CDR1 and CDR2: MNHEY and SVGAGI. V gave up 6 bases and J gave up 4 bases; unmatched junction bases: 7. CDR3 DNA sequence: TGTGCCAGCAGGGACCACACTAGCGGAGAGACCCAGTACTTC. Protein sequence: CASRDHTSGETQYF.

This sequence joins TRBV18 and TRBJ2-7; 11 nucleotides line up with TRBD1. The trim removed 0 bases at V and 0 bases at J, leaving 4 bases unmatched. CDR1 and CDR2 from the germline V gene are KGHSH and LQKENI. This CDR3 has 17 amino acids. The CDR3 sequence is CASSPPGQGVGSYEQYF. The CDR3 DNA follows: TGTGCCAGCTCACCACCGGGACAGGGGGTAGGCTCCTACGAGCAGTACTTC.

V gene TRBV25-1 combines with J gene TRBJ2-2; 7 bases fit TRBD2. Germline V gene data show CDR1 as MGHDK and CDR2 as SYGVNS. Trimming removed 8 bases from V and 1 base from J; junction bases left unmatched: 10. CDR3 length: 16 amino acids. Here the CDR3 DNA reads TGTGCCAGCCGAGTCACAGCGGGGCGGAACACCGGGGAGCTGTTTTTT. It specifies CASRVTAGRNTGELFF.